Below, 11 T cell receptor beta chains from the same sample are listed, as sequenced in a study of CD8+ T cells in alopecia areata. After isolation, RNA underwent reverse transcription to generate cDNA as the sequencing template. Libraries were prepared by immunoSEQ multiplex PCR; TCRdb keeps only in-frame clonotypes and omits some of them. This table has 95,000 to 100,000 clones, 60% to 65% appearing once. Documented treatment: oral pan-JAK inhibitor, 5-10 mg twice daily. Material: CD8+ T cells sorted from blood, obtained at week 4, from a patient treated with tofacitinib. All receptors derive from a human donor with alopecia areata.

This rearrangement joins TRBV7-9 to TRBJ1-1; D gene unclear. Trimming removed 5 bases from V and 6 bases from J, with 10 bases in between. This CDR3 has 12 residues. The V gene's germline CDR1 is SEHNR and CDR2 FQNEAQ (reference sequence). The DNA for the CDR3 is TGTGCCAGCAGCGTTCTCGTCCCTGAAGCTTTCTTT. Translating gives CASSVLVPEAFF.

The gene calls are TRBV2 and TRBJ1-2; 8 nucleotides line up with TRBD1. V trimming: 7 bases; J trimming: 8 bases; junction bases outside the gene matches: 12. This CDR3 region has 14 residues. The V gene's germline CDR1 is SNHLY and CDR2 FYNNEI. DNA of the CDR3: TGTGCCAGCAACACAATCCAGGGGGCGAGGGGCTACACCTTC. Encoded protein: CASNTIQGARGYTF.

This chain connects TRBV7-9 to TRBJ1-2; 8 bases are a match to TRBD1. The V gene's germline CDR1 is SEHNR and CDR2 FQNEAQ (reference sequence). This CDR3 has 15 residues. Losses at the gene ends were 6 bases for V and 5 bases for J; bases not matched to a gene: 11. As DNA, the CDR3 is TGTGCCAGCAGTGCTAGGACAGGGACGAGATATGGCTACACCTTC. This codes for CASSARTGTRYGYTF.

This clone was seen many times. The chain joins TRBV5-4 to TRBJ2-2; D gene uncertain. The CDR3 loop spans 14 amino acids. Germline V lookup: CDR1 SGHNT, CDR2 YYREEE (reference sequence). V was clipped by 0 bases and J by 7 bases, with 10 bases between them. CDR3 nucleotides: TGTGCCAGCAGCTTGGAGGGCCCGGTCGGGGAGCTGTTTTTT. Encoded protein: CASSLEGPVGELFF.

V and J are TRBV18 and TRBJ2-3; 7 positions agree with TRBD1. The CDR3 is made up of 16 amino acids. CDR1 and CDR2 from the germline V gene are KGHSH and LQKENI. V lost 6 bases and J lost 0; bases outside the gene matches: 9. CDR3 nucleotides: TGTGCCAGCTCCGCGCGACAGGGCCGAAGCACAGATACGCAGTATTTT. As protein: CASSARQGRSTDTQYF.

This clone was observed a few times. The chain recombines TRBV4-2 with TRBJ1-2; 9 bases are a match to TRBD1. The junction had 11 bases not matched to a gene; V was cut back by 4 bases and J by 5 bases. This CDR3 is 16 amino acids long. CDR1 is LGHNA and CDR2 is YNFKEQ in the germline V gene. CDR3 in amino acids: CASSLTQGAAPYGYTF. The CDR3 DNA sequence: TGTGCCAGCAGCCTAACACAGGGGGCCGCTCCTTATGGCTACACCTTC.

The chain carries TRBV5-6 and TRBJ2-5; no clear D. The CDR3 runs 11 residues. Germline V lookup: CDR1 SGHDT, CDR2 YYEEEE. The germline V and J ends were trimmed by 0 bases and 8 bases, with 5 bases remaining between them. CDR3 region: CASSLGSTQYF. CDR3 nucleotides: TGTGCCAGCAGCTTGGGTAGTACCCAGTACTTC.

The genes are TRBV7-2 and TRBJ1-1, with a tentative D call TRBD1 (5 bases). The germline gives CDR1 SGHTA, CDR2 FQGNSA. V was trimmed by 0 bases and J by 1 base, leaving 18 bases between them. The CDR3 totals 18 residues. The DNA for the CDR3 is TGTGCCAGCAGCTTAGCGGCTTATCTTGAGGGACCGAACACTGAAGCTTTCTTT. Its protein is CASSLAAYLEGPNTEAFF.

This chain uses TRBV7-2 with TRBJ2-1, with no clear D. CDR3 length: 11 residues. Germline V gives CDR1 SGHTA, CDR2 FQGNSA. Trimming took off 1 base at V and 9 bases at J, with 4 bases between the two ends. The CDR3 loop reads CASSLGREQFF. CDR3 coding DNA: TGTGCCAGCAGCTTAGGACGTGAGCAGTTCTTC.

This chain joins TRBV5-1 and TRBJ1-1, with a tentative D call TRBD1 (5 bases). The germline V gene encodes CDR1 SGHRS and CDR2 YFSETQ. This CDR3 has 14 amino acids. V dropped 2 bases and J dropped 8 bases, with 16 bases sitting between them. Here the CDR3 reads CASSLTPEGREAFF. The CDR3 coding sequence is TGCGCCAGCAGCTTAACGCCTGAGGGGCGGGAAGCTTTCTTT.

The table lists this clone with many counts. V and J are TRBV10-3 and TRBJ2-1, with 12 nucleotides matching TRBD2. The V and J ends lost 3 bases and 6 bases, in that order; junction bases with no gene match: 6. CDR3 length equals 16 residues. Germline CDR1 reads ENHRY; CDR2 reads SYGVKD. Written as DNA, the CDR3 is TGTGCCATCAGTGACCCACTAGCGGGAGGTGGCAATGAGCAGTTCTTC. It codes for CAISDPLAGGGNEQFF.